Sequencing of this T cell receptor beta chain was carried out in a study of blood T cell repertoires in COVID-19. Study background: The samples span acute and convalescent COVID-19 from the United States, Italy and Spain.

Assay used: immunoSEQ multiplex PCR; TCRdb lists only in-frame clones, some missing. Altogether 250,000 or so clones are present, over 70% being singletons, with the ten largest covering over 1.2%. This CDR3 region has 17 residues. Germline CDR1 SEHNR, CDR2 FQNEAQ (reference sequence). Trimming removed 5 bases at V and 2 bases at J, with 19 bases between. V gene TRBV7-9 combines with J gene TRBJ1-3, with D perhaps TRBD1 (5 bases). Sequencing was carried out using peripheral blood. The sequence came from a woman aged 40-49 years who had recovered from COVID-19. The DNA of the CDR3 is TGTGCCAGCAGCCCGATGGGGCTCAGGCGCCCTGGAAACACCATATATTTT. Its translation is CASSPMGLRRPGNTIYF.